The following is a T cell receptor (beta chain) sequence with its context. Its specificity is unknown. Then a second PCR, running roughly 7 to 11 cycles, was carried out with a sample-barcoded 5' primer and a J-beta primer mix. TCRdb reprocessed the 5' RACE reads with MiXCR, giving one entry per CDR3 protein. The table records around 1.7 million distinct CDR3 sequences, roughly 27% of them present only once. The CDR3 covers 15 residues. The germline gives CDR1 MDHEN, CDR2 SYDVKM. Trimming removed 8 bases from V and 0 bases from J, with 16 bases in between. The record originates from a study of blood T cells in healthy people across ages. Study results and caveats: Both higher diversity and more naive CD4+ cells marked long-lived donors when set against aged donors. Lack of knowledge of donor CMV status possibly confounded expanded clonotype changes. PBMCs went unsorted, and a conclusive naive versus antigen-experienced comparison was therefore prevented. Strong correlation linked observed beta diversity and percent naive T cells.

Sequenced sample: blood. This clonotype was obtained from a woman under 40 in good health. The chain employs TRBV28 and TRBJ1-2; unclear D gene. CDR3 bases: TGTGCCAGCGCAGGTTCCGATCCGGCTAACTATGGCTACACCTTC. Translating gives CASAGSDPANYGYTF.